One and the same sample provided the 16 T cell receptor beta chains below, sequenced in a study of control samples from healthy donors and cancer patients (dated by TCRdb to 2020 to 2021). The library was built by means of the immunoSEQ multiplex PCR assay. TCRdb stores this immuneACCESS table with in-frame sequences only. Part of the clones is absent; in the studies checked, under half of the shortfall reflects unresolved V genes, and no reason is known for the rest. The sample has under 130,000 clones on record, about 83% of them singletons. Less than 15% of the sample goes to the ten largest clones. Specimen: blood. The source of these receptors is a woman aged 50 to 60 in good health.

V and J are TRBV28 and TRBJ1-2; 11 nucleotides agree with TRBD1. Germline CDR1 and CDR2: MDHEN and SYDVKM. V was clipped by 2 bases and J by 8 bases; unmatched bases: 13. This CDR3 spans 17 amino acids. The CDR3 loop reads CASSLIDGQGARKGYTF. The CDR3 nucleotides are TGTGCCAGCAGTTTAATCGACGGACAGGGGGCTCGAAAGGGCTACACCTTC.

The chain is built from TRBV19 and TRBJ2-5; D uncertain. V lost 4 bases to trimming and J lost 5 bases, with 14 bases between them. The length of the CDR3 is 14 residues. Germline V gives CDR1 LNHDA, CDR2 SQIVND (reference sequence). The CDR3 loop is CASSTRTARETQYF. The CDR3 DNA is TGTGCCAGTAGTACCCGTACCGCTCGGGAGACCCAGTACTTC.

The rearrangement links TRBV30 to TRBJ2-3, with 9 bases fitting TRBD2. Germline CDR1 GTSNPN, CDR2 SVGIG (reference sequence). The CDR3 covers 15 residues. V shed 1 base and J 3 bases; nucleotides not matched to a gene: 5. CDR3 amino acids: CAWSEGLAETDTQYF. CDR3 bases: TGTGCCTGGAGTGAGGGACTAGCCGAGACAGATACGCAGTATTTT.

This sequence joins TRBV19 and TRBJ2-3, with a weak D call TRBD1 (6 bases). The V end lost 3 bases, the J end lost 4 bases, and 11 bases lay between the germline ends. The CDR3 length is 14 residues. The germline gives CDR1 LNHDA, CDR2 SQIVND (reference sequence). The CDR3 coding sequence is TGTGCCAGTAGTATTATGACAGGTCCAGATACGCAGTATTTT. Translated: CASSIMTGPDTQYF. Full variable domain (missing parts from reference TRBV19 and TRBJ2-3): DGGITQSPKYLFRKEGQNVTLSCEQNLNHDAMYWYRQDPGQGLRLIYYSQIVNDFQKGDIAEGYSVSREKKESFPLTVTSAQKNPTAFYLCASSIMTGPDTQYFGPGTRLTVL.

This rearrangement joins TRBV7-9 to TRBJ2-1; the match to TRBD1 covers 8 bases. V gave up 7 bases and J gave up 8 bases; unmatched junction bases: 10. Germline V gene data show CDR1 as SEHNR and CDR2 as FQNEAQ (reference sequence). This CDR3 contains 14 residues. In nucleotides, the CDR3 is TGTGCCAGCAACTCGACAGGGGCTCTGGATGAGCAGTTCTTC. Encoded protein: CASNSTGALDEQFF.

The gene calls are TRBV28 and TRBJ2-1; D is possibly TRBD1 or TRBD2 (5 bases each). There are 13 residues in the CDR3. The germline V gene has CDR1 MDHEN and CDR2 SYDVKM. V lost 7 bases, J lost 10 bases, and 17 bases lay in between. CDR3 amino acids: CASITILGGEQFF. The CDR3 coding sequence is TGTGCCAGCATCACAATCCTTGGGGGAGAGCAGTTCTTC.

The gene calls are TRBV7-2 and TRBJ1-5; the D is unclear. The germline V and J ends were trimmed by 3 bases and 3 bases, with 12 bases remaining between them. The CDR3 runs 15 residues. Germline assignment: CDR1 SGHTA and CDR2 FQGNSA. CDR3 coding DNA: TGTGCCAGCAGCTTTGAGGTGGGGTTCAATCAGCCCCAGCATTTT. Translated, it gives CASSFEVGFNQPQHF.

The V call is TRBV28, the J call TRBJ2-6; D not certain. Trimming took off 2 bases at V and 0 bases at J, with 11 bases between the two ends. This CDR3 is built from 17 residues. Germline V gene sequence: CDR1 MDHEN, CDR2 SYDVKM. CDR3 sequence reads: CASSLRTVISGANVLTF. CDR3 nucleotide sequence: TGTGCCAGCAGTTTAAGGACCGTTATCTCTGGGGCCAACGTCCTGACTTTC.

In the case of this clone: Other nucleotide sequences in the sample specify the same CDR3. CDR3 sequence: CASSLQGHEQYF. The CDR3 DNA sequence: TGCGCCAGCAGCCTTCAGGGCCACGAGCAGTACTTC. The chain uses TRBV5-1 and TRBJ2-7; maybe TRBD1 (5 bases). Per the germline V gene, CDR1 is SGHRS and CDR2 is YFSETQ. The V end was cut by 4 bases, the J end by 5 bases, with 10 bases between. This CDR3 has 12 amino acids.

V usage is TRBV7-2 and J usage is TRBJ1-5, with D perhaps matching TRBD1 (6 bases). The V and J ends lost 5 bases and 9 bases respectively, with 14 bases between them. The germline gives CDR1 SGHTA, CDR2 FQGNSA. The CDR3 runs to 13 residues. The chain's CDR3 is CASSESQGRPQHF. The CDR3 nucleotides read TGTGCCAGCAGCGAGAGTCAGGGGCGGCCCCAGCATTTT.

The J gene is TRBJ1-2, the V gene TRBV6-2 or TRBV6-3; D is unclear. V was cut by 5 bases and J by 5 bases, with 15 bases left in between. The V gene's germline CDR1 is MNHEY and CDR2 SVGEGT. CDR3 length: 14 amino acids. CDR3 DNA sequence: TGTGCCAGCAGTCCCCGGGAGGGTGTTTATGGCTACACCTTC. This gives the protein CASSPREGVYGYTF.

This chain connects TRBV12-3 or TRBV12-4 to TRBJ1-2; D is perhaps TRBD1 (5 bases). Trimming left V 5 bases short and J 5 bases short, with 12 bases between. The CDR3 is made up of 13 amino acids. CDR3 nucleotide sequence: TGTGCCAGCAGTCGCCGGGGCATTTATGGCTACACCTTC. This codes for CASSRRGIYGYTF.

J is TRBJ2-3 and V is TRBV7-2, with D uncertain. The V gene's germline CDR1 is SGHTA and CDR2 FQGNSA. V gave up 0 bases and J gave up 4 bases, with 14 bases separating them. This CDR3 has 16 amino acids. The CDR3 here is CASSLAVGTGADTQYF. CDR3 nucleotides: TGTGCCAGCAGCTTAGCTGTGGGTACTGGGGCAGATACGCAGTATTTT.

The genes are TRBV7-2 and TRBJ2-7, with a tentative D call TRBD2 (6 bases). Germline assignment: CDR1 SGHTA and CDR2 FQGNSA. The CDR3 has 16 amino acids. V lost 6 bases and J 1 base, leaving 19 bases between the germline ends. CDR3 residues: CASSGARDGRSYEQYF. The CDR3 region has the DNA TGTGCCAGCAGTGGAGCGCGGGATGGCAGGTCCTACGAGCAGTACTTC.

The CDR3 coding sequence is TGTGCCAGCAGCGGCCGGTGGGAGCAGTACTTC. It yields the protein CASSGRWEQYF. The chain carries TRBV5-6 and TRBJ2-7, with no clear D. Trimming cost V 4 bases and J 7 bases, with 9 bases left between them. CDR1 is SGHDT and CDR2 is YYEEEE in the germline V gene. The CDR3 sequence is 11 residues long.

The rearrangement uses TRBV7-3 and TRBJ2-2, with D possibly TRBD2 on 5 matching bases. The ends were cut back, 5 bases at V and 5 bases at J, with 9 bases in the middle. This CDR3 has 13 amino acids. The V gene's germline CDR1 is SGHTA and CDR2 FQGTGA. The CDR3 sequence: CASSQSGTGELFF. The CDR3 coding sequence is TGTGCCAGCAGCCAAAGCGGAACCGGGGAGCTGTTTTTT. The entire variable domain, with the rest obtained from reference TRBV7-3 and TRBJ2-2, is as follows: GAGVSQTPSNKVTEKGKYVELRCDPISGHTALYWYRQSLGQGPEFLIYFQGTGAADDSGLPNDRFFAVRPEGSVSTLKIQRTERGDSAVYLCASSQSGTGELFFGEGSRLTVL.